A single sample is the source of the 32 T cell receptor beta chains below, sequenced in a study of patients and donors after allogeneic stem cell transplantation. TCRdb recomputed calls from the RT-PCR reads with MiXCR, one row per CDR3 protein. Of hundreds of thousands of distinct CDR3 sequences listed, 16% were seen once; the top ten hold around 6.8%. The sequencing input was blood, either unsorted or a sorted T cell fraction (not recorded which). The receptor set was obtained from a human donor who was either an allogeneic HSCT recipient or a stem cell or donor lymphocyte infusion donor (not recorded which). It is not recorded whose cells these are; they may come from a transplant donor.

The chain recombines TRBV12-3 or TRBV12-4 with TRBJ2-5; possibly TRBD1 or TRBD2 for D (6 bases each). V dropped 8 bases and J dropped 2 bases, with 12 bases sitting between them. The CDR3 totals 13 residues. Here the CDR3 DNA reads TGTGCCAGCGGACGGGGGCTACAAGAGACCCAGTACTTC. It is translated as CASGRGLQETQYF.

The CDR3 DNA sequence: TGTGCCAGCAGCCAGGGGGTATTTTCACCCCTCCACTTT. Translated: CASSQGVFSPLHF. J is TRBJ1-6 and V is TRBV3-1; a possible D gene is TRBD1 (5 bases). This CDR3 has 13 amino acids. Germline lookup yields CDR1 LGHDT and CDR2 YNNKEL (reference sequence). The ends were cut back, 3 bases at V and 9 bases at J, with 9 bases in the middle.

This clonotype was counted at least ten times. The gene calls are TRBV28 and TRBJ1-2; D gene unclear. The V end was cut by 5 bases, the J end by 2 bases, with 12 bases between. The CDR3 consists of 14 residues. CDR1 is MDHEN and CDR2 is SYDVKM in the germline V gene. DNA for the CDR3: TGTGCCAGCAGTCGGACCCGGGGAAACTATGGCTACACCTTC. Protein sequence: CASSRTRGNYGYTF.

This clonotype showed up just a few times. V gene TRBV28 combines with J gene TRBJ1-6; perhaps TRBD1 as D (5 bases). The CDR3 is 15 residues long. The germline CDR1 and CDR2 sequences are MDHEN and SYDVKM. V was trimmed by 3 bases and J by 7 bases, leaving 13 bases between them. CDR3 coding DNA: TGTGCCAGCAGTTTGCGAATCGGGGGGAATTCACCCCTCCACTTT. It codes for CASSLRIGGNSPLHF.

The rearrangement links TRBV3-1 to TRBJ2-5; D perhaps matches TRBD1 (6 bases). This CDR3 spans 14 amino acids. Germline loops: CDR1 LGHDT, CDR2 YNNKEL (reference sequence). V was shortened by 4 bases and J by 1 base, with 10 bases between the two germline ends. The CDR3 coding sequence is TGTGCCAGCAGCCCGAGGGGGACCCAAGAGACCCAGTACTTC. Residues: CASSPRGTQETQYF.

This clonotype has only a few counts. The chain couples TRBV5-1 to TRBJ2-1; TRBD2 aligns across 15 bases. CDR1 is SGHRS, CDR2 YFSETQ, per germline. The CDR3 totals 17 residues. Germline trimming cut 3 bases from V and 5 bases from J; bases unmatched to any gene: 6. In nucleotides, the CDR3 is TGCGCCAGCAGCTATGGGACTAGCGGGGGGAAGGACAATGAGCAGTTCTTC. Residues: CASSYGTSGGKDNEQFF.

This clonotype was found a few times. The rearrangement joins TRBV12-3 or TRBV12-4 to TRBJ1-3; 9 nucleotides align to TRBD1. Unmatched junction bases numbered 6, after V lost 7 bases and J lost 2 bases. The CDR3 contains 15 residues. CDR3 in amino acids: CASTYGDRAGNTIYF. The CDR3 bases are TGTGCCAGCACGTATGGGGACAGGGCTGGAAACACCATATATTTT.

The chain couples TRBV2 to TRBJ2-2; 13 bases align to TRBD2. V was clipped by 7 bases and J by 3 bases; unmatched bases: 2. The CDR3 has 15 amino acids. The V gene's germline CDR1 is SNHLY and CDR2 FYNNEI. The CDR3 DNA is TGTGCCAGCAAAGGACTAGCGGGGGACACCGGGGAGCTGTTTTTT. Its translation: CASKGLAGDTGELFF.

V and J are TRBV7-9 and TRBJ2-5; 10 nucleotides align to TRBD1. The CDR3 is 17 residues long. With 3 bases clipped from V and 2 bases from J, the junction kept 9 bases outside the gene matches. CDR1 is SEHNR and CDR2 is FQNEAQ in the germline V gene (reference sequence). For the CDR3, the DNA is TGTGCCAGCAGCTTTTGGACAGGGGGAATAAGGCAAGAGACCCAGTACTTC. As protein: CASSFWTGGIRQETQYF. The full variable domain, with the rest looked up from reference TRBV7-9 and TRBJ2-5, is DTGVSQNPRHKITKRGQNVTFRCDPISEHNRLYWYRQTLGQGPEFLTYFQNEAQLEKSRLLSDRFSAERPKGSFSTLEIQRTEQGDSAMYLCASSFWTGGIRQETQYFGPGTRLLVL.

This clonotype has just a few counts. The gene calls are TRBV6-2 or TRBV6-3 and TRBJ2-6; D unclear. The length of the CDR3 is 15 residues. CDR1 and CDR2 (germline): MNHEY, SVGEGT. V was clipped by 4 bases and J by 4 bases, with 11 bases between them. The CDR3 DNA sequence: TGTGCCAGCAGTTCGCGCAAGGCCGGGGCCAACGTCCTGACTTTC. Protein product: CASSSRKAGANVLTF.

This clonotype has more than one count but fewer than ten. The V call is TRBV5-1, the J call TRBJ2-5; D gene ambiguous. There are 14 residues in the CDR3. The V end lost 2 bases, the J end lost 2 bases, and 10 bases lay between the germline ends. Germline-derived CDR1 and CDR2 are SGHRS and YFSETQ. CDR3 nucleotide sequence: TGCGCCAGCAGCTTATCGGGTAAACAAGAGACCCAGTACTTC. Its translation: CASSLSGKQETQYF.

The table lists this clonotype with a few counts. The chain has TRBV6-1 and TRBJ1-2; no definite D call. Per germline, CDR1 MNHNS and CDR2 SASEGT. Trimming pared 1 base from V and 4 bases from J, leaving 16 bases between. The CDR3 extends over 16 amino acids. Here the CDR3 DNA reads TGTGCCAGCAGTGAAGTGAAATCGGGCCTCGGCTATGGCTACACCTTC. Its protein product is CASSEVKSGLGYGYTF.

A few counts support this clonotype. The V call is TRBV3-1, the J call TRBJ2-7, with D perhaps being TRBD1 or TRBD2 (5 bases each). Trimming cost V 4 bases and J 0 bases, with 10 bases left between them. Germline values: CDR1 LGHDT, CDR2 YNNKEL (reference sequence). The CDR3 sequence is 14 residues long. The CDR3 DNA sequence: TGTGCCAGCAGCCTTAACGGGGCCTCCTACGAGCAGTACTTC. It encodes CASSLNGASYEQYF.

This clonotype appeared a few times. The genes are TRBV5-6 and TRBJ2-7, with a tentative D call TRBD2 (6 bases). The germline V and J ends were trimmed by 1 base and 4 bases, with 9 bases remaining between them. Germline loops: CDR1 SGHDT, CDR2 YYEEEE. The CDR3 is 13 amino acids. CDR3 in amino acids: CASSLQEGYEQYF. CDR3 coding DNA: TGTGCCAGCAGCTTGCAGGAGGGTTACGAGCAGTACTTC.

This clonotype was detected only a few times. V usage is TRBV2 and J usage is TRBJ2-7, with 11 bases fitting TRBD2. There are 15 residues in the CDR3. With 6 bases clipped from V and 2 bases from J, the junction kept 6 bases outside the gene matches. Germline V gene lookup returns CDR1 SNHLY and CDR2 FYNNEI. The CDR3 coding sequence is TGTGCCAGCAGGAGGGGACTAGCGGATGCCTACGAGCAGTACTTC. It encodes CASRRGLADAYEQYF. The entire variable domain, with the rest obtained from reference TRBV2 and TRBJ2-7, is as follows: EPEVTQTPSHQVTQMGQEVILRCVPISNHLYFYWYRQILGQKVEFLVSFYNNEISEKSEIFDDQFSVERPDGSNFTLKIRSTKLEDSAMYFCASRRGLADAYEQYFGPGTRLTVT.

This clonotype was detected ten times or more. The chain joins TRBV7-2 to TRBJ1-4; D unresolved. This CDR3 region has 16 residues. In germline, CDR1 is SGHTA, CDR2 FQGNSA. Between the trimmed V and J ends, which lost 1 base and 4 bases, there was a span of 13 bases. The CDR3 DNA is TGTGCCAGCAGCTTAGGTTTTGGGCGTCTTAATGAAAAACTGTTTTTT. It specifies CASSLGFGRLNEKLFF.

The V and J genes are TRBV6-4 and TRBJ2-1; the match to TRBD2 covers 9 bases. V dropped 4 bases and J dropped 4; count of bases not matched to a gene: 2. Germline assignment: CDR1 MRHNA and CDR2 SNTAGT. There are 14 residues in the CDR3. Written as DNA, the CDR3 is TGTGCCAGCAGTGTTGCGGGGGGGTACAATGAGCAGTTCTTC. This translates into CASSVAGGYNEQFF.

This clonotype has more than one count but fewer than ten. V and J are TRBV9 and TRBJ2-3; 10 nucleotides agree with TRBD2. Germline assignment: CDR1 SGDLS and CDR2 YYNGEE. After removal of 3 bases from V and 6 bases from J, the junction contained 10 bases not matched to a gene. The CDR3 is made up of 16 amino acids. The CDR3 DNA reads TGTGCCAGCAGCGCGACAGCAGCGGGAGGGCCGGATACGCAGTATTTT. Translated, it gives CASSATAAGGPDTQYF. Variable domain in full (rest from reference TRBV9 and TRBJ2-3): DSGVTQTPKHLITATGQRVTLRCSPRSGDLSVYWYQQSLDQGLQFLIQYYNGEERAKGNILERFSAQQFPDLHSELNLSSLELGDSALYFCASSATAAGGPDTQYFGPGTRLTVL.

This clonotype turned up a few times. The chain is built from TRBV5-1 and TRBJ1-5, with 7 positions matching TRBD1. J was trimmed by 7 bases and V by 0 bases; bases with no gene match: 4. The germline V gene encodes CDR1 SGHRS and CDR2 YFSETQ. This CDR3 has 14 amino acids. DNA for the CDR3: TGCGCCAGCAGCTTGGAAGTAGGGGGCCAGCCCCAGCATTTT. Encoded protein: CASSLEVGGQPQHF.

The gene calls are TRBV5-1 and TRBJ2-1; tentative D call: TRBD1 (5 bases). With 1 base removed from V and 6 bases from J, the gap between germline ends came to 23 bases. CDR1 and CDR2 (germline): SGHRS, YFSETQ. The CDR3 spans 18 residues. As DNA, the CDR3 is TGCGCCAGCAGCTTGAGGGGTTTAACGGCCCTGGGGTCCAATGAGCAGTTCTTC. It codes for CASSLRGLTALGSNEQFF. Complete variable domain (other parts from reference TRBV5-1 and TRBJ2-1): KAGVTQTPRYLIKTRGQQVTLSCSPISGHRSVSWYQQTPGQGLQFLFEYFSETQRNKGNFPGRFSGRQFSNSRSEMNVSTLELGDSALYLCASSLRGLTALGSNEQFFGPGTRLTVL.

This clonotype occurred a few times. The V and J genes are TRBV7-9 and TRBJ1-6; D gene ambiguous. This CDR3 is built from 13 residues. The germline CDR1 and CDR2 sequences are SEHNR and FQNEAQ (reference sequence). V lost 2 bases and J 7 bases, leaving 6 bases between the germline ends. CDR3 protein: CASSLPPNSPLHF. In nucleotides, the CDR3 is TGTGCCAGCAGCTTACCCCCGAATTCACCCCTCCACTTT.

V is TRBV12-3 or TRBV12-4 and J is TRBJ1-5, with a weak D call TRBD1 (5 bases). The CDR3 runs 16 residues. V was trimmed by 6 bases and J by 8 bases, leaving 23 bases between them. CDR3 sequence reads: CASRERPGLLLEPQHF. The CDR3 DNA follows: TGTGCCAGCAGAGAACGCCCGGGACTGCTTTTGGAGCCCCAGCATTTT.

This clonotype was seen a few times. The rearrangement uses TRBV30 and TRBJ1-5; D is undetermined. Trimming took 0 bases from V and 6 from J, leaving 12 bases between them. Germline-derived CDR1 and CDR2 are GTSNPN and SVGIG (reference sequence). The CDR3 spans 14 residues. CDR3: CAWSVSGIGQPQHF. CDR3 DNA sequence: TGTGCCTGGAGTGTATCGGGGATTGGTCAGCCCCAGCATTTT.

The table lists this clonotype with a few counts. The genes are TRBV24-1 and TRBJ1-2; 12 bases are a match to TRBD1. The length of the CDR3 is 15 residues. CDR1 KGHDR and CDR2 SFDVKD come from the germline V gene. V was pared by 4 bases and J by 8 bases, with 7 bases of the junction left unmatched. For the CDR3, the DNA is TGTGCCACCAGTGACCATGGGACAGGGGGCCGGGGCTACACCTTC. Amino acid sequence: CATSDHGTGGRGYTF.

Remarks on this clonotype: Given a much more abundant clone one base away, this may be a read error. This rearrangement joins TRBV5-6 to TRBJ2-1; perhaps TRBD1 as D (5 bases). In germline, CDR1 is SGHDT, CDR2 YYEEEE. The CDR3 runs to 14 residues. The ends were cut back, 2 bases at V and 6 bases at J, with 12 bases in the middle. Here the CDR3 DNA reads TGTGCCAGCAGCTTAGCCCAGGGCTGCAATGAGCAGTTCTTC. It translates to CASSLAQGCNEQFF.

The chain carries TRBV4-2 and TRBJ1-2; D might be TRBD1 (6 bases). V was clipped by 1 base and J by 1 base, with 10 bases between them. CDR1 LGHNA and CDR2 YNFKEQ come from the germline V gene. The CDR3 is made up of 15 amino acids. CDR3 sequence (DNA): TGTGCCAGCAGCCAAGGTGAAGGGGGTAACTATGGCTACACCTTC. It encodes CASSQGEGGNYGYTF.

The rearrangement joins TRBV7-9 to TRBJ2-2; maybe TRBD1 (5 bases). The CDR3 totals 15 residues. V was clipped by 4 bases and J by 2 bases, with 11 bases between them. Germline CDR1 is SEHNR and CDR2 is FQNEAQ (reference sequence). The CDR3: CASSWGRVNTGELFF. The CDR3 region has the DNA TGTGCCAGCAGCTGGGGCAGGGTAAACACCGGGGAGCTGTTTTTT.

This clonotype was detected a few times. This chain joins TRBV6-1 and TRBJ1-2; D perhaps matches TRBD1 (5 bases). Trimming removed 6 bases from V and 3 bases from J, with 20 bases in between. This CDR3 contains 16 residues. Germline CDR1 and CDR2: MNHNS and SASEGT. The CDR3 bases are TGTGCCAGCAGCGCTTATTTTCAGGGAACCGACTATGGCTACACCTTC. Its protein is CASSAYFQGTDYGYTF.

The sample holds a few counts of this clonotype. J is TRBJ1-5 and V is TRBV24-1; 7 positions agree with TRBD1. The V segment lost 4 bases and the J segment 5 bases; nucleotides outside the gene matches: 10. CDR1 KGHDR and CDR2 SFDVKD come from the germline V gene. This CDR3 is 16 amino acids long. This chain's CDR3 is CATSDPDRRGHQPQHF. CDR3 bases: TGTGCCACCAGTGACCCGGACAGGCGAGGTCATCAGCCCCAGCATTTT.

The sample holds a few counts of this clonotype. This rearrangement joins TRBV3-1 to TRBJ1-3; D uncertain. Trimming shortened V by 3 bases and J by 1 base, and 10 bases separated the two germline ends. Germline loops: CDR1 LGHDT, CDR2 YNNKEL (reference sequence). This CDR3 region has 15 residues. CDR3 nucleotide sequence: TGTGCCAGCAGCCACTTAGGAAATTCTGGAAACACCATATATTTT. Translation: CASSHLGNSGNTIYF.

V is TRBV6-1 and J is TRBJ1-6; D is unresolved. The CDR3 runs 15 residues. Germline V gene lookup returns CDR1 MNHNS and CDR2 SASEGT. Trimming took off 3 bases at V and 4 bases at J, with 10 bases between the two ends. CDR3 in amino acids: CASSDEVFYNSPLHF. CDR3 coding DNA: TGTGCCAGCAGTGATGAGGTTTTTTATAATTCACCCCTCCACTTT.

This chain links TRBV12-3 or TRBV12-4 with TRBJ1-3, with a possible D match to TRBD1 (6 bases). This CDR3 is 17 amino acids long. Trimming shortened V by 7 bases and J by 0 bases, and 19 bases separated the two germline ends. The CDR3 DNA is TGTGCCAGCATCCCCTTCAAAACAGGGTTCTCTGGAAACACCATATATTTT. Its protein product is CASIPFKTGFSGNTIYF.